This T cell receptor (beta chain) is from a study of blood T cell repertoires in COVID-19. As for the study in general: Sites in the United States, Italy and Spain provided acute and convalescent COVID-19 samples. PBMCs, B-cell-depleted T cells, or T cells provided the cDNA or gDNA that made up the material.

The sample holds one count of this clone. Per the study methods: Reference gene primer amplification yielded estimated nucleated cell counts. Profiled with immunoSEQ multiplex PCR; TCRdb holds only in-frame clones, not every one. The V and J calls and the clone size are those of that table, but D and trimming were determined from the DNA. The repertoire holds fewer than 45,000 clones, with about 80% as singletons. Sequencing was performed on peripheral blood. The source is a human donor in a cohort sampled during active COVID-19.

CDR3 bases: TGCGCCAGCAGCTTGGACCCCGGACAGTACACTGAAGCTTTCTTT. Translated, it gives CASSLDPGQYTEAFF. V usage is TRBV5-1 and J usage is TRBJ1-1, with a tentative D call TRBD1 (6 bases). Trimming removed 0 bases at V and 3 bases at J, with 12 bases between. Per germline, CDR1 SGHRS and CDR2 YFSETQ. The CDR3 contains 15 residues.